This entry features one TCR beta chain sequence. Its antigen remains unknown. This sample is drawn from a study of cytotoxic CD8 clonotypes in ibrutinib-treated CLL. Study conclusions and caveats: Sampling times, which were not matched between the groups, differed between sustained-remission patients and progressing patients. Before falling back toward baseline at progression, clonality had risen at the time of ibrutinib response.

The protocol was immunoSEQ multiplex PCR, while the TCRdb copy is restricted to in-frame clones and leaves out a portion. The sample includes approximately 190,000 clones, just over 70% of them seen just once. V was clipped by 6 bases and J by 1 base; unmatched bases: 11. From germline, CDR1 is SNHLY and CDR2 FYNNEI. The CDR3 consists of 18 residues. The receptor's source is a human donor with chronic lymphocytic leukemia. Source: PBMCs, taken after 12 months of ibrutinib treatment. V is TRBV2 and J is TRBJ1-5; TRBD1 matches 11 bases. The CDR3 DNA follows: TGTGCCAGCAGCCAAGCGGGACAGGGGGTGTTAAGCAATCAGCCCCAGCATTTT. Protein: CASSQAGQGVLSNQPQHF.